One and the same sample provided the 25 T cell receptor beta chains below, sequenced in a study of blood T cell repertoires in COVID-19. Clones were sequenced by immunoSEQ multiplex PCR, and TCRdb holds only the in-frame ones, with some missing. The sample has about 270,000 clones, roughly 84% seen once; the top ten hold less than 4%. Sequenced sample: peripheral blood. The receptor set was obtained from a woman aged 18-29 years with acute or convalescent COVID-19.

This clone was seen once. The DNA for the CDR3 is TGTGCCAGTAGTGGTCTAGCGGGAGATGGGAAAGATACGCAGTATTTT. Translating gives CASSGLAGDGKDTQYF. The chain carries TRBV19 and TRBJ2-3, with 10 bases lining up with TRBD2. The ends lost 5 bases at V and 5 bases at J; junction bases unmatched: 10. The V gene's germline CDR1 is LNHDA and CDR2 SQIVND (reference sequence). The CDR3 sequence is 16 residues long.

In nucleotides, the CDR3 is TGTGCCAGCAGCTTAGGCTTTCGGGACACTGAAGCTTTCTTT. This codes for CASSLGFRDTEAFF. V is TRBV7-2 and J is TRBJ1-1; D not resolved. Germline CDR1 and CDR2: SGHTA and FQGNSA. Trimming removed 1 base from V and 3 bases from J, with 9 bases in between. The CDR3 sequence is 14 residues long.

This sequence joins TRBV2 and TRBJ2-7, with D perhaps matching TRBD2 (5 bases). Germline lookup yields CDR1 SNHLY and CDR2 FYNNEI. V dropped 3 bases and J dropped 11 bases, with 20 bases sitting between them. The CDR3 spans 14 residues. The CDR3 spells CASSDWPTTHGEYF. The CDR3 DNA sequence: TGTGCCAGCAGTGATTGGCCCACCACCCACGGGGAGTACTTC.

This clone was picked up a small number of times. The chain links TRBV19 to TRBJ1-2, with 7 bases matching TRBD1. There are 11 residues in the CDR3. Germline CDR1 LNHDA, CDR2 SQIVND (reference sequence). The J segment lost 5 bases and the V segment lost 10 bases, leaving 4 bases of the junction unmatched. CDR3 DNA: TGTGCCACCGCGACAGGGTATGGCTACACCTTC. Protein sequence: CATATGYGYTF.

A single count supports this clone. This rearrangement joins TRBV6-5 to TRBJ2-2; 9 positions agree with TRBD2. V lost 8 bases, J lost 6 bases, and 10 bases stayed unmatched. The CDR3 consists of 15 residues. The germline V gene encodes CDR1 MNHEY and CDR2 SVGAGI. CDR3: CASGLSGSSPGELFF. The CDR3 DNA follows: TGTGCCAGCGGACTTAGCGGGAGTTCCCCCGGGGAGCTGTTTTTT.

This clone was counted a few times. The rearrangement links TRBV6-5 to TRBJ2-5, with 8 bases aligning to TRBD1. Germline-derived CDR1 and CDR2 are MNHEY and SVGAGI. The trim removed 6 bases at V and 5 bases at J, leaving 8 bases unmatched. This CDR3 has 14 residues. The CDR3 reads CASSRTGHGETQYF. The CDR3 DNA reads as TGTGCCAGCAGCCGGACAGGGCACGGGGAGACCCAGTACTTC.

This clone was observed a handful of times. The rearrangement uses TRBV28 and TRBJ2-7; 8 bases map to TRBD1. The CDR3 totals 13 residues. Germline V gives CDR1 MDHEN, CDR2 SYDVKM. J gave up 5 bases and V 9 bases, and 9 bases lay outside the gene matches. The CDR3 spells CASDSDRVDEQYF. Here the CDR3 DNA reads TGTGCCAGTGACTCGGACAGGGTCGACGAGCAGTACTTC.

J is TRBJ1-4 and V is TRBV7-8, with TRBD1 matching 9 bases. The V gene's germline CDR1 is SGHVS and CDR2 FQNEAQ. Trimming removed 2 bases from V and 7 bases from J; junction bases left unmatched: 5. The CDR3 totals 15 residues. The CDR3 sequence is CASSLSGQGTEKLFF. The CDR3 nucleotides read TGTGCCAGCAGCTTATCGGGACAGGGAACTGAAAAACTGTTTTTT.

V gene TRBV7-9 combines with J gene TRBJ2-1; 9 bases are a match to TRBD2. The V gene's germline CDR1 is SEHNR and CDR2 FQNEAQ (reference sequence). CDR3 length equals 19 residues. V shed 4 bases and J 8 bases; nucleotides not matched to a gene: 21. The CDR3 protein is CASSSLEPYGGGRGDEQFF. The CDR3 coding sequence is TGTGCCAGCAGCTCGTTAGAACCCTACGGCGGCGGGAGGGGCGATGAGCAGTTCTTC.

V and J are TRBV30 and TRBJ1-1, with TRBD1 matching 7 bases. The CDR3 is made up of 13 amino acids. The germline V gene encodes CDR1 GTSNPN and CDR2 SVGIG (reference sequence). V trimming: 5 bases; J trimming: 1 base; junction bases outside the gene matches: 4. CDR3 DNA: TGTGCCTGGGAAGGGACAGCGAACACTGAAGCTTTCTTT. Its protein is CAWEGTANTEAFF.

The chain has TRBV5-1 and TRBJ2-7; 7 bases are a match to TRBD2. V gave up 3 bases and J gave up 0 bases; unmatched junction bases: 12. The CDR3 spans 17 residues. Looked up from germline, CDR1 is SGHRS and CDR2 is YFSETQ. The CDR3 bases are TGCGCCAGCAGCTCGATGGCAACTAGCGAAATCTCCTACGAGCAGTACTTC. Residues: CASSSMATSEISYEQYF.

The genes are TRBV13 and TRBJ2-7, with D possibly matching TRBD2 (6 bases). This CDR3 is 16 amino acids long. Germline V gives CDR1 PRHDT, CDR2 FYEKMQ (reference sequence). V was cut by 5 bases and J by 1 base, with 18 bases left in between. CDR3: CASSPPKLAGSYEQYF. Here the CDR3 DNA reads TGTGCCAGCAGCCCCCCAAAACTAGCTGGGTCCTACGAGCAGTACTTC.

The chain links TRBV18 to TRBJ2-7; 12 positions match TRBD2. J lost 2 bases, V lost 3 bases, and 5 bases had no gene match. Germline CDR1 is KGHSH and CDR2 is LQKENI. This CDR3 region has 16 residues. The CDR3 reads CASSPELAGGTYEQYF. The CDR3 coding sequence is TGTGCCAGCTCACCCGAACTAGCGGGAGGTACCTACGAGCAGTACTTC.

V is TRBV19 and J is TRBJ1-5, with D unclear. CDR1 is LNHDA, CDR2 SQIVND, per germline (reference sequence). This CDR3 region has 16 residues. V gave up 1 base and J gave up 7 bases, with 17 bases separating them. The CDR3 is CASSIGGGFSRQPQHF. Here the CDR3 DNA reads TGTGCCAGTAGTATAGGGGGAGGGTTTAGTCGCCAGCCCCAGCATTTT.

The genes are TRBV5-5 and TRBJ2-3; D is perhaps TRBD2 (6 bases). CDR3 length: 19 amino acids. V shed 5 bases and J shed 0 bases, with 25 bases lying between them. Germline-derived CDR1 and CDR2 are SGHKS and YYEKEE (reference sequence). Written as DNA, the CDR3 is TGTGCCAGCAGTCGATGGGGTAGCCGAGAAGGGACTAGCACAGATACGCAGTATTTT. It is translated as CASSRWGSREGTSTDTQYF.

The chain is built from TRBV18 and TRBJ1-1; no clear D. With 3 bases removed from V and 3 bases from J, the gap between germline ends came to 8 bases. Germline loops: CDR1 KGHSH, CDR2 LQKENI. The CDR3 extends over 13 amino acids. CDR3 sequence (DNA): TGTGCCAGCTCACCCCGCGAGGACACTGAAGCTTTCTTT. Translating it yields CASSPREDTEAFF.

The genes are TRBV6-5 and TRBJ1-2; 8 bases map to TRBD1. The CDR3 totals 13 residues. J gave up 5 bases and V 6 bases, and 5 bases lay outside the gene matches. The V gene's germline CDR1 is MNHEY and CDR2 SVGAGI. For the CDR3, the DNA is TGTGCCAGCAGCCGCCAGGGGGCTTATGGCTACACCTTC. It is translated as CASSRQGAYGYTF.

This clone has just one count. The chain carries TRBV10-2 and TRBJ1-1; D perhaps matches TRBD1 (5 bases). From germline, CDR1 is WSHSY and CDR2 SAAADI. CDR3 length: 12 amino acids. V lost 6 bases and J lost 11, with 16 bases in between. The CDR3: CASSDSPSGAFF. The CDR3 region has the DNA TGCGCCAGCAGCGACAGTCCATCAGGCGCTTTCTTT.

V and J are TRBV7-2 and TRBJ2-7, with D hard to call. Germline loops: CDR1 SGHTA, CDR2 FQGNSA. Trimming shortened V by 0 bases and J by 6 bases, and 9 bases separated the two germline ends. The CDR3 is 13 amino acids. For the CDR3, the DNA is TGTGCCAGCAGCTTAGCGGCAGGTCGCGAGCAGTACTTC. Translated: CASSLAAGREQYF.

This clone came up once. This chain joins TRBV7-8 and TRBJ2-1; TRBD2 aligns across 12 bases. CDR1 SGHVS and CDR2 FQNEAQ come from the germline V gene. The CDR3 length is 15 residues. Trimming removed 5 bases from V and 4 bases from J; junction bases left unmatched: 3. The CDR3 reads CASSKTSGSYNEQFF. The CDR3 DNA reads TGTGCCAGCAGCAAGACTAGCGGGAGTTACAATGAGCAGTTCTTC.

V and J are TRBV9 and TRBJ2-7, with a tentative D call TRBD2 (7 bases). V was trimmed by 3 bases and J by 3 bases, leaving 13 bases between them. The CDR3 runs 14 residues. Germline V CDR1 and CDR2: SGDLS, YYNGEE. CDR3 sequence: CASSASGGFYEQYF. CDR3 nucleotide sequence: TGTGCCAGCAGCGCCTCGGGGGGCTTCTACGAGCAGTACTTC.

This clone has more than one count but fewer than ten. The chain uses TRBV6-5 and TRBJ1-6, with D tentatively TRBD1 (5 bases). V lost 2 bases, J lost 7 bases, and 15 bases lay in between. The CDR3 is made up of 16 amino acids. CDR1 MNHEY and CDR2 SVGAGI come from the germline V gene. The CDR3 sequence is CASSYHIGTYNSPLHF. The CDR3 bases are TGTGCCAGCAGTTACCACATCGGGACTTACAATTCACCCCTCCACTTT.

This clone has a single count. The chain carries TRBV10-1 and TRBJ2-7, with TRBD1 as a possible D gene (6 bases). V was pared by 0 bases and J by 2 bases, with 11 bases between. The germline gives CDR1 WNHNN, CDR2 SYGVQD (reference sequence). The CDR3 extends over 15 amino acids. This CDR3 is CASSESKGGTYEQYF. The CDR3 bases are TGCGCCAGCAGTGAGTCCAAAGGGGGAACCTACGAGCAGTACTTC.

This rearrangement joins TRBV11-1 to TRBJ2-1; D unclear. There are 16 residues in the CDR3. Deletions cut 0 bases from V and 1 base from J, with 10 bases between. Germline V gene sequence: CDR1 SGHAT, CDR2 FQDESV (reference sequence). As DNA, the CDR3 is TGTGCCAGCAGCTTAGCGGCCCCATGGTCCTACAATGAGCAGTTCTTC. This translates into CASSLAAPWSYNEQFF.

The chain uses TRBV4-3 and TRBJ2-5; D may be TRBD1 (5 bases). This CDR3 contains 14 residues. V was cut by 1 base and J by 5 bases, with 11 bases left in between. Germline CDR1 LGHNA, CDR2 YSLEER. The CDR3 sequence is CASSQVLGRETQYF. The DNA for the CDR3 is TGCGCCAGCAGCCAAGTCCTGGGGCGGGAGACCCAGTACTTC.